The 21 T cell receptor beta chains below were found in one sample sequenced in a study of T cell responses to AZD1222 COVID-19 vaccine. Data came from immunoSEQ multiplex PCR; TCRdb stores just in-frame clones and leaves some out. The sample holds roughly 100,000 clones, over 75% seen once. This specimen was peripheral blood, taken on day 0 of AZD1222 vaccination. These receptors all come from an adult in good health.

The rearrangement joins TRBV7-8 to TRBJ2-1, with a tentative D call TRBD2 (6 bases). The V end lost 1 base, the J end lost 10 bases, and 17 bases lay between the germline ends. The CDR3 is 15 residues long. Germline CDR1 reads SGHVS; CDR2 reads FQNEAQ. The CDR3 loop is CASSLEMGGLIEQFF. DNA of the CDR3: TGTGCCAGCAGCTTAGAAATGGGGGGTCTGATAGAGCAGTTCTTC.

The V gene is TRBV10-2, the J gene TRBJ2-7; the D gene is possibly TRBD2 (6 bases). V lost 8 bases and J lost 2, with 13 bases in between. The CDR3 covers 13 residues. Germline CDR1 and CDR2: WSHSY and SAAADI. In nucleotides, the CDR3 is TGCGCCAGCGCGGGGACGGCCCCCTACGAGCAGTACTTC. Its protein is CASAGTAPYEQYF.

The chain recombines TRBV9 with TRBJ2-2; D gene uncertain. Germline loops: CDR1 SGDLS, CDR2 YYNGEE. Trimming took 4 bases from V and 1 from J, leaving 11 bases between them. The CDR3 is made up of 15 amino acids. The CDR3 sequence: CASSPRNQNTGELFF. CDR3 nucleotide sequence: TGTGCCAGCAGCCCAAGGAACCAGAACACCGGGGAGCTGTTTTTT.

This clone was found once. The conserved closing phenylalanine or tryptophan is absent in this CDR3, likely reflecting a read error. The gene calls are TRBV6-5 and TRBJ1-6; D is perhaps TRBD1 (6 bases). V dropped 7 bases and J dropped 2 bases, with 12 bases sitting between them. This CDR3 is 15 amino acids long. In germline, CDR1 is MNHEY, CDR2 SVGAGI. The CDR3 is CASMTRDTYNSPLHL. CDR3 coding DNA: TGTGCCAGCATGACCCGGGACACCTATAATTCACCCCTCCACCTT.

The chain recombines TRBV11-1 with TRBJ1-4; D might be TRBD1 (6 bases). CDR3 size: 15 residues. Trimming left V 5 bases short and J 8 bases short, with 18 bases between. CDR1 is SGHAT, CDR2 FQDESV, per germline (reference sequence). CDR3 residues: CASSPSTWGPEKLFF. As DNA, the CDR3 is TGTGCCAGCAGCCCTTCCACTTGGGGGCCCGAAAAACTGTTTTTT.

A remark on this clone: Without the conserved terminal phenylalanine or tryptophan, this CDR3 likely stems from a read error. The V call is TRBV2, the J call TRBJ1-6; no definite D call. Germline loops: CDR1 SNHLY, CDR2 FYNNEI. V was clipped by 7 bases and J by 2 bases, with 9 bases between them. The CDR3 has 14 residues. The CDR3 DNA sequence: TGTGCCAGCAAGGAAGGCCCCTATAATTCACCCCTCCACCTT. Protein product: CASKEGPYNSPLHL.

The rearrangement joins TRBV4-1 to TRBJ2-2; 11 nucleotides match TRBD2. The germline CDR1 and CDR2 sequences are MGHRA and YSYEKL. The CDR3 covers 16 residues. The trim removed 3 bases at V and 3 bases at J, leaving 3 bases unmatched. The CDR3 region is CASSQGTSGYTGELFF. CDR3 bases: TGCGCCAGCAGCCAGGGGACTAGCGGATACACCGGGGAGCTGTTTTTT.

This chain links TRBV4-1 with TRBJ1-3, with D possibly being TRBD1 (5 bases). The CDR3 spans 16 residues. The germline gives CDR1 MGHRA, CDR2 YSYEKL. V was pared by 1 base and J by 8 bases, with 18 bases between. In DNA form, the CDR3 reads TGCGCCAGCAGCCAAGCGGGATTTTCTTTGGGACACACCATATATTTT. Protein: CASSQAGFSLGHTIYF.

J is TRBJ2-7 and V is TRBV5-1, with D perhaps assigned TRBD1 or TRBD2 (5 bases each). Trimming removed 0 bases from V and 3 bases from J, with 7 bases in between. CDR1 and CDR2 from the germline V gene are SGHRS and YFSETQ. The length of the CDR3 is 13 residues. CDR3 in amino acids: CASSLVGGYEQYF. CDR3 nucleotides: TGCGCCAGCAGCTTGGTTGGGGGCTACGAGCAGTACTTC.

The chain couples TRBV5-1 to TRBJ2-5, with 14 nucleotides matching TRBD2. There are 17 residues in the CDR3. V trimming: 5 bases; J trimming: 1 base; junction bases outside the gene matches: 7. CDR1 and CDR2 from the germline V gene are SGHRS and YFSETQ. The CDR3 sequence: CASSRTSGGTIQETQYF. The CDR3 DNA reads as TGCGCCAGCAGTAGGACTAGCGGGGGGACGATCCAAGAGACCCAGTACTTC. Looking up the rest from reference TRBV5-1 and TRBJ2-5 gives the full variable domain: KAGVTQTPRYLIKTRGQQVTLSCSPISGHRSVSWYQQTPGQGLQFLFEYFSETQRNKGNFPGRFSGRQFSNSRSEMNVSTLELGDSALYLCASSRTSGGTIQETQYFGPGTRLLVL.

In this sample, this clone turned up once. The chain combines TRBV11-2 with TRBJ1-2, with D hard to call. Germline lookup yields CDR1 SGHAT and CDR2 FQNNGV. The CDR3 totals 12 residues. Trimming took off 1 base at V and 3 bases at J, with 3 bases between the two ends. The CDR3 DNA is TGTGCCAGCAGCTTAGGGTACTATGGCTACACCTTC. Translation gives CASSLGYYGYTF.

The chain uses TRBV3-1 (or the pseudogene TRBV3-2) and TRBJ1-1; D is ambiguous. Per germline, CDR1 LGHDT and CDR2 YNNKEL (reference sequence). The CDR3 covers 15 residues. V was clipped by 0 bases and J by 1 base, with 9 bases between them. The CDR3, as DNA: TGTGCCAGCAGCCAAGAGGTGGTTCAGAACACTGAAGCTTTCTTT. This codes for CASSQEVVQNTEAFF.

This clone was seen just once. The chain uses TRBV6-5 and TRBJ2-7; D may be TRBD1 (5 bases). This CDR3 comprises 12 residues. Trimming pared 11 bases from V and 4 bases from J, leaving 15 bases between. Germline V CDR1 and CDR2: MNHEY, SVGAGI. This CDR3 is CARRRVLYEQYF. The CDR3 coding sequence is TGTGCCCGGCGCAGGGTCCTTTACGAGCAGTACTTC.

The DNA for the CDR3 is TGTGCCAGCACCGAGACAGGGGGCCGGCCCCAGCATTTT. It yields the protein CASTETGGRPQHF. The chain has TRBV6-6 and TRBJ1-5; 10 bases map to TRBD1. The V gene's germline CDR1 is MNHNY and CDR2 SVGAGI (reference sequence). This CDR3 has 13 amino acids. J was trimmed by 9 bases and V by 7 bases; bases with no gene match: 6.

The CDR3 nucleotides read TGTGCCAGTAGCCAAGTAGCCGGAAATGAGCAGTTCTTC. Protein: CASSQVAGNEQFF. The chain is built from TRBV19 and TRBJ2-1; D remains unclear. Germline V gene lookup returns CDR1 LNHDA and CDR2 SQIVND (reference sequence). There are 13 residues in the CDR3. V was trimmed by 6 bases and J by 7 bases, leaving 13 bases between them.

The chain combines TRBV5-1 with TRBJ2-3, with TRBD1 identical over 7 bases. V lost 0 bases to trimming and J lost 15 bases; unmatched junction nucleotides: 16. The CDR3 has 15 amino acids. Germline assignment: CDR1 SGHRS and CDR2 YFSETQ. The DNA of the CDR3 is TGCGCCAGCAGCTTGGGGGAAACCGGGACAGCTACGGTCTATTTT. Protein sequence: CASSLGETGTATVYF. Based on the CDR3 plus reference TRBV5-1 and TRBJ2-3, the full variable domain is KAGVTQTPRYLIKTRGQQVTLSCSPISGHRSVSWYQQTPGQGLQFLFEYFSETQRNKGNFPGRFSGRQFSNSRSEMNVSTLELGDSALYLCASSLGETGTATVYFGPGTRLTVL.

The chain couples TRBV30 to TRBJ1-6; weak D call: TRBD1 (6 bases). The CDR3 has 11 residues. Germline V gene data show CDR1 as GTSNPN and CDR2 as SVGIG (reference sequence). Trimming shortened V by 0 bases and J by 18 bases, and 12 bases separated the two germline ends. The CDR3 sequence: CAWSVQGPNHF. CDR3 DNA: TGTGCCTGGAGTGTACAGGGCCCCAACCACTTT.

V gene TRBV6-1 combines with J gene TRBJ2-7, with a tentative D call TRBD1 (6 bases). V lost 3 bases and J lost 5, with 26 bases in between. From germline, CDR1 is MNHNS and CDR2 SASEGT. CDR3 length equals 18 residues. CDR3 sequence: CASSDALEARGYFDEQYF. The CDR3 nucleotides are TGTGCCAGCAGTGACGCTTTAGAGGCCAGGGGCTACTTCGACGAGCAGTACTTC.

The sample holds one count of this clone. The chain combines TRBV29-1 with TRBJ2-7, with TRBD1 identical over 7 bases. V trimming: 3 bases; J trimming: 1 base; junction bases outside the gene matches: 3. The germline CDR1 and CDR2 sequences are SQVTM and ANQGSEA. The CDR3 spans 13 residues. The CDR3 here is CSVEPTGSYEQYF. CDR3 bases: TGCAGCGTTGAGCCGACAGGGTCCTACGAGCAGTACTTC.

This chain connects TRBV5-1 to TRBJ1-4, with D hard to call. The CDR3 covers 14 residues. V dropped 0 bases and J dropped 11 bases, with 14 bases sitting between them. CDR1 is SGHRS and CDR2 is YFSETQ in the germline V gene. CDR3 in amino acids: CASSLGLLEQKLFF. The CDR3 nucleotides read TGCGCCAGCAGCTTGGGTCTACTCGAACAGAAACTGTTTTTT.

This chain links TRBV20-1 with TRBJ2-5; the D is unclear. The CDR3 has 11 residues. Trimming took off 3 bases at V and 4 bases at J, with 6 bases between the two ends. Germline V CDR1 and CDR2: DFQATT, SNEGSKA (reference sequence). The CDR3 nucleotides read TGCAGTGCTAGGAAAATAGAGACCCAGTACTTC. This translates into CSARKIETQYF.